Listed below are T cell receptor beta chains from one sample, sequenced in a study of blood T cell repertoires in COVID-19. Libraries were prepared by immunoSEQ multiplex PCR; TCRdb keeps only in-frame clonotypes and omits some of them. The sample lists roughly 100,000 clones, 75% to 90% seen once, with 13% in the top ten. Material: peripheral blood. Source of these receptors: a human donor in a cohort sampled during active or convalescent COVID-19. Both conserved end residues are part of each CDR3. D genes are given only for firm matches. Rows give clone size only sometimes, using once, few, many, or a class for an expanded clone.

CDR3nt,CDR3aa,v_gene,j_gene,d_gene,abundance
TGCAGTGCTAGTCCAATTTCAGGGCAAACTTCCAATCAGCCCCAGCATTTT,CSASPISGQTSNQPQHF,TRBV20-1,TRBJ1-5,.,.
TGTGCCAGTAGTAGGGGAGGCGACAGGGGGTTATGGGAGCAGTACTTC,CASSRGGDRGLWEQYF,TRBV19,TRBJ2-7,TRBD1,.
TGTGCTAGTGGTTTGGGGACTAGCTATGAGCAGTTCTTC,CASGLGTSYEQFF,TRBV12-5,TRBJ2-1,TRBD2,.
TGTGCCAGCAGCGACAGCAGGGGGTCCCACGAGCAGTACTTC,CASSDSRGSHEQYF,TRBV5-4,TRBJ2-7,TRBD1,.
TGTGCCAGCAGCCCTAGATCTAACACCATATATTTT,CASSPRSNTIYF,TRBV9,TRBJ1-3,.,once
TGTGCCAGCAGCACCCCCGGGCGGGGGGGCCGCGAGACCCAGTACTTC,CASSTPGRGGRETQYF,TRBV5-5,TRBJ2-5,TRBD2,.
TGTGCCAGCTTAACGGGACAGGGAATTCAGCCCCAGCATTTT,CASLTGQGIQPQHF,TRBV28,TRBJ1-5,TRBD1,.
TGTGCCAGCACCGATCTGGTAGAAAGAGAGACCCAGTACTTC,CASTDLVERETQYF,TRBV11-3,TRBJ2-5,.,once
TGTGCCAGCAGTTACTCGAGGGGGATCAACACTGAAGCTTTCTTT,CASSYSRGINTEAFF,TRBV6-5,TRBJ1-1,.,.
TGTGCCAGCTCACCACTGGGACAGGGGGACGGTGAAGCTTTCTTT,CASSPLGQGDGEAFF,TRBV18,TRBJ1-1,TRBD1,few
TGTGCCAGCAGGCAGGGGGCAAATCAGCCCCAGCATTTT,CASRQGANQPQHF,TRBV6-6,TRBJ1-5,TRBD1,.
TGTGCCAGCAGTCTTGGGGTCGGGACAGGGTTGAATGAGCAGTTCTTC,CASSLGVGTGLNEQFF,TRBV7-9,TRBJ2-1,TRBD1,.
TGTGCCAGCAGCCCCCGGGATACAACTAATGAAAAACTGTTTTTT,CASSPRDTTNEKLFF,TRBV9,TRBJ1-4,.,once
TGTGCCAGCAGTCGGGACAGGGGGCACGGTCAGCCCCAGCATTTT,CASSRDRGHGQPQHF,TRBV2,TRBJ1-5,TRBD1,.
TGTGCCACCCGGATTACGGGCCAAGAGACCCAGTACTTC,CATRITGQETQYF,TRBV6-6,TRBJ2-5,.,.
TGCAGTGCTAGCTTCAAAAACATTCAGTACTTC,CSASFKNIQYF,TRBV20-1,TRBJ2-4,.,.
TGTGCCAGCAGCTTTGGGACAGGGAGGACTGAAGCTTTCTTT,CASSFGTGRTEAFF,TRBV7-9,TRBJ1-1,TRBD1,few
TGTGCCAGCAGCGCTCCCCCGGACATCGACTATGGCTACACCTTC,CASSAPPDIDYGYTF,TRBV7-8,TRBJ1-2,.,.
TGTGCCAGCAAGAGAGGCCAGAGCAATCAGCCCCAGCATTTT,CASKRGQSNQPQHF,TRBV2,TRBJ1-5,.,.
TGTGCCAGCTCCCGCGGGATACAGAGAACTAACTATGGCTACACCTTC,CASSRGIQRTNYGYTF,TRBV18,TRBJ1-2,.,.
TGTGCCAGCAGTTTACTTGGACAGTCCTACGAGCAGTACTTC,CASSLLGQSYEQYF,TRBV28,TRBJ2-7,.,.
TGTGCCAGCAGCCCCCAGGGGGCGGCGAACACCGGGGAGCTGTTTTTT,CASSPQGAANTGELFF,TRBV5-8,TRBJ2-2,TRBD1,.